What follows are 27 T cell receptor beta chains derived from one specimen sequenced in a study of regulatory T cells in long-lasting Graves disease. Relying on iRepertoire HTBI primers and Arm-PCR of CDR3 regions, the team built TCR beta libraries. A single record per CDR3 protein comes from TCRdb applying MiXCR to the multiplex PCR reads. The top ten clones hold around 17% of a sample with more than 350,000 distinct CDR3 sequences, just under 15% of them seen once. As to time point: newly diagnosed GD, antithyroid drugs for less than 3 months. PBMC-extracted RNA yielded the TCR library. The same specimen was also included in a second study, on T cells in Graves' hyperthyroidism and ophthalmopathy.

The sequencing used peripheral blood mononuclear cells (PBMCs), collected at new diagnosis, from a patient treated with antithyroid drugs. All receptors derive from a woman under 40 with Graves disease.

This clonotype showed up just once. The rearrangement uses TRBV30 and TRBJ2-3, with 9 bases that match TRBD1. The junction had 5 bases not matched to a gene; V was cut back by 5 bases and J by 2 bases. The CDR3 has 14 residues. Germline V CDR1 and CDR2: GTSNPN, SVGIG (reference sequence). CDR3 DNA: TGTGCCTGGCAAGACAGGGGGGACACAGATACGCAGTATTTT. Its protein is CAWQDRGDTDTQYF.

This clonotype was counted at least ten times. V gene TRBV20-1 combines with J gene TRBJ2-1, with TRBD2 as a possible D gene (6 bases). The CDR3 length is 16 residues. Trimming cost V 2 bases and J 6 bases, with 20 bases left between them. The germline V gene has CDR1 DFQATT and CDR2 SNEGSKA (reference sequence). CDR3 bases: TGCAGTGCTAGACCTACGACTAGGTTTGGGGGCAATGAGCAGTTCTTC. Amino acids: CSARPTTRFGGNEQFF.

This clonotype was counted a few times. The chain carries TRBV7-9 and TRBJ2-3; 9 nucleotides line up with TRBD1. CDR3 size: 20 residues. Germline V lookup: CDR1 SEHNR, CDR2 FQNEAQ (reference sequence). J was trimmed by 3 bases and V by 2 bases; bases with no gene match: 18. The CDR3 nucleotides read TGTGCCAGCAGCTTATTCATGATCCGGGACAGGGTCGGTCCGACAGATACGCAGTATTTT. Its protein is CASSLFMIRDRVGPTDTQYF.

In this sample, this clonotype turned up many times. The chain is built from TRBV30 and TRBJ1-2, with 10 bases fitting TRBD1. Trimming at V came to 4 bases and at J to 8 bases, leaving 10 bases not matched to a gene. In germline, CDR1 is GTSNPN, CDR2 SVGIG (reference sequence). This CDR3 comprises 14 residues. The CDR3 sequence is CAWNPGQGSRGYTF. The CDR3 DNA follows: TGTGCCTGGAATCCGGGACAGGGGTCTAGAGGCTACACCTTC. Drawing the rest from reference TRBV30 and TRBJ1-2, the complete variable domain is SQTIHQWPATLVQPVGSPLSLECTVEGTSNPNLYWYRQAAGRGLQLLFYSVGIGQISSEVPQNLSASRPQDRQFILSSKKLLLSDSGFYLCAWNPGQGSRGYTFGSGTRLTVV.

This clonotype showed up many times. The J gene is TRBJ1-1, the V gene TRBV7-3; 7 positions match TRBD1. The trim removed 8 bases at V and 4 bases at J, leaving 7 bases unmatched. The germline V gene encodes CDR1 SGHTA and CDR2 FQGTGA. The CDR3 sequence is 13 residues long. The CDR3 spells CASGITGVTEAFF. The CDR3 DNA is TGTGCCAGCGGGATAACAGGGGTCACTGAAGCTTTCTTT. The full variable domain, its missing parts supplied by reference TRBV7-3 and TRBJ1-1, is GAGVSQTPSNKVTEKGKYVELRCDPISGHTALYWYRQSLGQGPEFLIYFQGTGAADDSGLPNDRFFAVRPEGSVSTLKIQRTERGDSAVYLCASGITGVTEAFFGQGTRLTVV.

This clonotype has a count of ten or more. The chain employs TRBV29-1 and TRBJ1-1; possible D gene TRBD1, 6 bases. CDR1 and CDR2 from the germline V gene are SQVTM and ANQGSEA. CDR3 size: 14 residues. The V and J ends lost 1 base and 0 bases respectively, with 9 bases between them. The CDR3 protein is CSVEGGTLNTEAFF. As DNA, the CDR3 is TGCAGCGTTGAAGGCGGGACACTGAACACTGAAGCTTTCTTT.

DNA for the CDR3: TGTGCCAGCAGCTTAGCCTTCGGGCAGGGGGAGAACACTGAAGCTTTCTTT. Residues: CASSLAFGQGENTEAFF. The chain joins TRBV7-9 to TRBJ1-1, with 7 positions matching TRBD1. The CDR3 spans 17 residues. Trimming cost V 0 bases and J 1 base; bases outside gene matches: 8. Germline V gives CDR1 SEHNR, CDR2 FQNEAQ (reference sequence).

The V gene is TRBV19, the J gene TRBJ2-7; tentative D call: TRBD2 (5 bases). The ends were cut back, 5 bases at V and 2 bases at J, with 16 bases in the middle. This CDR3 spans 15 amino acids. Per the germline V gene, CDR1 is LNHDA and CDR2 is SQIVND (reference sequence). CDR3 DNA sequence: TGTGCCAGTAGTCCCCGACTAAGCTATGCCTACGAGCAGTACTTC. Translated, it gives CASSPRLSYAYEQYF.

The sample holds a few counts of this clonotype. The rearrangement joins TRBV20-1 to TRBJ1-5, with unresolved D. V shed 0 bases and J shed 1 base, with 7 bases lying between them. Germline V gene lookup returns CDR1 DFQATT and CDR2 SNEGSKA (reference sequence). This CDR3 region has 14 residues. For the CDR3, the DNA is TGCAGTGCTAGAGATATGGGGAGCAATCAGCCCCAGCATTTT. Protein product: CSARDMGSNQPQHF.

The table lists this clonotype with many counts. This chain connects TRBV10-3 to TRBJ1-6; a weak D match, TRBD1 (5 bases). With 6 bases removed from V and 5 bases from J, the gap between germline ends came to 8 bases. The CDR3 loop spans 13 amino acids. In germline, CDR1 is ENHRY, CDR2 SYGVKD. In DNA, the CDR3 is TGTGCCATCAGGGACACCAATAATTCACCCCTCCACTTT. It yields the protein CAIRDTNNSPLHF.

This clonotype was detected ten times or more. V gene TRBV28 combines with J gene TRBJ1-5; unclear D gene. Germline-derived CDR1 and CDR2 are MDHEN and SYDVKM. CDR3 length equals 13 residues. Trimming removed 8 bases at V and 2 bases at J, with 10 bases between. The CDR3 here is CASWPVGNQPQHF. The CDR3 nucleotides read TGTGCCAGCTGGCCCGTGGGCAATCAGCCCCAGCATTTT.

Regarding this clonotype: A read error is the likely source, as a far larger clone sits one nucleotide away. J is TRBJ2-7 and V is TRBV10-3, with TRBD1 identical over 7 bases. Looked up from germline, CDR1 is ENHRY and CDR2 is SYGVKD. The CDR3 runs to 14 residues. V shed 5 bases, J shed 4 bases, and the junction held 8 bases outside the gene matches. CDR3 protein: CAISPGTEIYEQYF. CDR3 nucleotides: TGTGCCATCAGTCCCGGGACAGAAATATACGAGCAGTACTTC.

In this sample, this clonotype turned up many times. The J gene is TRBJ2-1, the V gene TRBV20-1; D is uncertain. Trimming cost V 3 bases and J 3 bases, with 12 bases left between them. The CDR3 has 14 amino acids. CDR1 DFQATT and CDR2 SNEGSKA come from the germline V gene (reference sequence). CDR3 sequence (DNA): TGCAGTGCTAGTGAGTCGTCTATCTACAATGAGCAGTTCTTC. Its protein is CSASESSIYNEQFF.

This clonotype was recorded many times. The V and J genes are TRBV20-1 and TRBJ1-2, with TRBD1 identical over 8 bases. Trimming cost V 5 bases and J 4 bases; bases outside gene matches: 9. CDR1 DFQATT and CDR2 SNEGSKA come from the germline V gene (reference sequence). This CDR3 spans 14 amino acids. Here the CDR3 reads CSAGHGTGLYGYTF. CDR3 sequence (DNA): TGCAGTGCTGGTCACGGGACAGGTCTCTATGGCTACACCTTC.

This clonotype was seen only a few times. The chain links TRBV24-1 to TRBJ1-4, with 7 positions matching TRBD1. The V segment lost 4 bases and the J segment 8 bases; nucleotides outside the gene matches: 6. The CDR3 loop spans 14 amino acids. The V gene's germline CDR1 is KGHDR and CDR2 SFDVKD. Here the CDR3 DNA reads TGTGCCACCAGTGAAGGGGGCGCCAAGGAAAAACTGTTTTTT. Protein: CATSEGGAKEKLFF.

This clonotype showed up many times. The V and J genes are TRBV29-1 and TRBJ1-1; 12 nucleotides agree with TRBD1. CDR1 and CDR2 (germline): SQVTM, ANQGSEA. The CDR3 runs to 19 residues. Trimming removed 7 bases from V and 0 bases from J; junction bases left unmatched: 18. The CDR3 DNA follows: TGCAGCGGCTGGAGATCCGGGACAGGGGGCGGGAGGATGAACACTGAAGCTTTCTTT. Its translation is CSGWRSGTGGGRMNTEAFF.

CDR3 bases: TGTGCCAGCAGCCTCGGGGACAGGACCCTTACCTACGAGCAGTACTTC. Protein sequence: CASSLGDRTLTYEQYF. The chain carries TRBV7-9 and TRBJ2-7; 8 bases map to TRBD1. After removal of 5 bases from V and 2 bases from J, the junction contained 11 bases not matched to a gene. CDR1 is SEHNR, CDR2 FQNEAQ, per germline (reference sequence). The CDR3 is made up of 16 amino acids.

J is TRBJ2-7 and V is TRBV20-1, with 11 bases that match TRBD2. Germline CDR1 DFQATT, CDR2 SNEGSKA (reference sequence). J was trimmed by 6 bases and V by 6 bases; bases with no gene match: 13. The CDR3 totals 15 residues. CDR3 sequence (DNA): TGCAGTGCCACCCTACTAGCGGGAGTCCGTGGCGAGCAGTACTTC. Translating it yields CSATLLAGVRGEQYF.

This clonotype occurred once. CDR3: CASSLGGTSGTGELFF. DNA for the CDR3: TGCGCCAGCAGCTTGGGCGGGACTAGCGGGACCGGGGAGCTGTTTTTT. J is TRBJ2-2 and V is TRBV5-1; 12 bases are shared with TRBD2. Trimming removed 0 bases from V and 5 bases from J; junction bases left unmatched: 2. The CDR3 loop spans 16 amino acids. CDR1 and CDR2 from the germline V gene are SGHRS and YFSETQ.

A few counts support this clonotype. The gene calls are TRBV2 and TRBJ2-7; TRBD1 aligns across 7 bases. V was clipped by 5 bases and J by 2 bases; unmatched bases: 9. Per the germline V gene, CDR1 is SNHLY and CDR2 is FYNNEI. CDR3 length: 15 amino acids. This chain's CDR3 is CASSYFETGTYEQYF. DNA of the CDR3: TGTGCCAGCAGTTATTTCGAGACAGGGACCTACGAGCAGTACTTC. Full variable domain (remainder filled in from reference TRBV2 and TRBJ2-7): EPEVTQTPSHQVTQMGQEVILRCVPISNHLYFYWYRQILGQKVEFLVSFYNNEISEKSEIFDDQFSVERPDGSNFTLKIRSTKLEDSAMYFCASSYFETGTYEQYFGPGTRLTVT.

This clonotype was picked up many times. The chain has TRBV28 and TRBJ2-7, with 13 bases fitting TRBD2. Per germline, CDR1 MDHEN and CDR2 SYDVKM. The length of the CDR3 is 19 residues. V was clipped by 5 bases and J by 2 bases; unmatched bases: 15. The CDR3 reads CASSHSGLAGAFFTYEQYF. The CDR3 bases are TGTGCCAGCAGTCACTCTGGACTAGCGGGAGCCTTTTTTACCTACGAGCAGTACTTC. The full variable domain, with the rest looked up from reference TRBV28 and TRBJ2-7, is DVKVTQSSRYLVKRTGEKVFLECVQDMDHENMFWYRQDPGLGLRLIYFSYDVKMKEKGDIPEGYSVSREKKERFSLILESASTNQTSMYLCASSHSGLAGAFFTYEQYFGPGTRLTVT.

This clonotype showed up many times. The chain links TRBV30 to TRBJ2-7, with 8 bases that match TRBD2. After removal of 3 bases from V and 4 bases from J, the junction contained 5 bases not matched to a gene. The CDR3 spans 13 residues. Germline CDR1 GTSNPN, CDR2 SVGIG (reference sequence). CDR3: CAWSEGTSYEQYF. The CDR3 DNA reads TGTGCCTGGAGCGAAGGGACTAGTTACGAGCAGTACTTC.

J is TRBJ2-5 and V is TRBV11-3; a possible D gene is TRBD1 (6 bases). Germline-derived CDR1 and CDR2 are SGHNT and YENEEA. The V end was cut by 3 bases, the J end by 5 bases, with 19 bases between. The CDR3 is made up of 16 amino acids. CDR3 region: CASSLGMNGGWETQYF. DNA of the CDR3: TGTGCCAGCAGCTTGGGAATGAATGGGGGCTGGGAGACCCAGTACTTC. Looking up the rest from reference TRBV11-3 and TRBJ2-5 gives the full variable domain: EAGVVQSPRYKIIEKKQPVAFWCNPISGHNTLYWYLQNLGQGPELLIRYENEEAVDDSQLPKDRFSAERLKGVDSTLKIQPAELGDSAVYLCASSLGMNGGWETQYFGPGTRLLVL.

The chain uses TRBV19 and TRBJ1-6; no clear D. Germline V gene data show CDR1 as LNHDA and CDR2 as SQIVND (reference sequence). Trimming removed 3 bases from V and 14 bases from J, with 11 bases in between. The CDR3 loop spans 12 amino acids. The CDR3 bases are TGTGCCAGTAGTATCGCAAGCAAATCCCTCCACTTT. Translated, it gives CASSIASKSLHF.

This clonotype was counted between two and nine times. V gene TRBV11-3 combines with J gene TRBJ2-5; no clear D. The germline V and J ends were trimmed by 2 bases and 5 bases, with 21 bases remaining between them. The CDR3 loop spans 17 amino acids. From germline, CDR1 is SGHNT and CDR2 YENEEA. The CDR3 is CASSLLPQAARDETQYF. The CDR3 DNA follows: TGTGCCAGCAGCTTACTCCCCCAAGCAGCGAGAGATGAGACCCAGTACTTC.

A few counts support this clonotype. The chain recombines TRBV29-1 with TRBJ2-3; 7 bases are shared with TRBD2. CDR3 length equals 13 residues. Trimming cost V 2 bases and J 6 bases; bases outside gene matches: 5. The V gene's germline CDR1 is SQVTM and CDR2 ANQGSEA. CDR3 DNA sequence: TGCAGCGTTGAACCCGCGGGAGTGGATACGCAGTATTTT. Its protein is CSVEPAGVDTQYF.

This chain links TRBV18 with TRBJ1-1; 7 bases align to TRBD1. The J segment lost 4 bases and the V segment lost 2 bases, leaving 10 bases of the junction unmatched. This CDR3 region has 16 residues. The germline CDR1 and CDR2 sequences are KGHSH and LQKENI. In DNA form, the CDR3 reads TGTGCCAGCTCACCAGGTTCAGGGGGGTTAGGCACTGAAGCTTTCTTT. Its protein product is CASSPGSGGLGTEAFF.